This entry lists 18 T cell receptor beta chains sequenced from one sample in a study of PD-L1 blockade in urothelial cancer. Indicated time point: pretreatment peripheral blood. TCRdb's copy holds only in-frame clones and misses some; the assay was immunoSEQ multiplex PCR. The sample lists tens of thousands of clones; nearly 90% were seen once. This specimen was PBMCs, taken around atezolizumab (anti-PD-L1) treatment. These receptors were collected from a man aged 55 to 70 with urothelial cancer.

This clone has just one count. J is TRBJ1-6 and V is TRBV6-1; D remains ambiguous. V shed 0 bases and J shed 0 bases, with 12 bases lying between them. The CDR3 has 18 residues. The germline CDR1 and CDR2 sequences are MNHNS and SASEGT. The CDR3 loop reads CASSEALAGGSYNSPLHF. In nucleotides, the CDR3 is TGTGCCAGCAGTGAAGCGCTGGCAGGAGGCTCCTATAATTCACCCCTCCACTTT.

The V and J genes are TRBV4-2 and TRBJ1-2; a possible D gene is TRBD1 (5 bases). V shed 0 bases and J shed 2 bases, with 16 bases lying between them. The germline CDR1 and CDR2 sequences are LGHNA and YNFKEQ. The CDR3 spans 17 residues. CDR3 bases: TGTGCCAGCAGCCAAGAATATGGGGCGAGGAAAAACTATGGCTACACCTTC. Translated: CASSQEYGARKNYGYTF.

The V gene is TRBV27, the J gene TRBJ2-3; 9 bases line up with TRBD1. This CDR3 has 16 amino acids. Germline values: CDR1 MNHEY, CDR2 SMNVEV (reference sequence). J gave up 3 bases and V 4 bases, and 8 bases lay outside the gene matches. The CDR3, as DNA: TGTGCCAGCAGTTCGTCGGACAGGGGCCCTACAGATACGCAGTATTTT. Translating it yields CASSSSDRGPTDTQYF.

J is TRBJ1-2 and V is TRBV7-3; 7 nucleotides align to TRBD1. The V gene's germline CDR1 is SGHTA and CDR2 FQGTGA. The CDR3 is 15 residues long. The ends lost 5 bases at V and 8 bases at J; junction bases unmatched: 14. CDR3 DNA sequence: TGTGCCAGCAGCCCAGGGACAGCTTGGGTGGGAGGCTACACCTTC. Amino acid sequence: CASSPGTAWVGGYTF.

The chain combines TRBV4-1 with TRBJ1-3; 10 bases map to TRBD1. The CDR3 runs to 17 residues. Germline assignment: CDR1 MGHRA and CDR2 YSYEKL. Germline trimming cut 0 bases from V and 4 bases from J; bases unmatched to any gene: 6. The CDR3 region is CASSQEADRGGGNTIYF. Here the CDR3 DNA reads TGCGCCAGCAGCCAAGAGGCGGACAGGGGGGGCGGAAACACCATATATTTT.

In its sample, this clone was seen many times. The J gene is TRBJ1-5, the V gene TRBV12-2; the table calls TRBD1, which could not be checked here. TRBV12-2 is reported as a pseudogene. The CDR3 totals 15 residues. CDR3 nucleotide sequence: TGTGCAAGTCGTCCCGGACAGGAGTCTAATCAGCCCCAGCATTTT. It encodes CASRPGQESNQPQHF.

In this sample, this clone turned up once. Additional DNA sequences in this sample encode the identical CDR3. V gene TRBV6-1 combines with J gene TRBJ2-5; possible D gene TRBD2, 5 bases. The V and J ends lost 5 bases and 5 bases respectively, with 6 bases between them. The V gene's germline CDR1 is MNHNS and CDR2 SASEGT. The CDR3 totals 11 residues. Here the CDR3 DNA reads TGTGCCAGCAGTAGGGAGGAGACCCAGTACTTC. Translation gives CASSREETQYF.

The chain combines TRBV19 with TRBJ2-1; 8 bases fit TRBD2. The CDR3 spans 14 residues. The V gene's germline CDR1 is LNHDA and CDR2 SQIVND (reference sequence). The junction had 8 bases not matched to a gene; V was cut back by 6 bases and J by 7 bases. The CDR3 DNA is TGTGCCAGTAGGATGGGACTAGTCGGGAATGAGCAGTTCTTC. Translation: CASRMGLVGNEQFF.

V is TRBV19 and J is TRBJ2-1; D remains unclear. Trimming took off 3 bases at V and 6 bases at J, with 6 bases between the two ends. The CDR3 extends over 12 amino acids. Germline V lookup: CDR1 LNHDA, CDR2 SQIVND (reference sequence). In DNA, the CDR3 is TGTGCCAGTAGTATCCCCCTCAATGAGCAGTTCTTC. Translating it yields CASSIPLNEQFF.

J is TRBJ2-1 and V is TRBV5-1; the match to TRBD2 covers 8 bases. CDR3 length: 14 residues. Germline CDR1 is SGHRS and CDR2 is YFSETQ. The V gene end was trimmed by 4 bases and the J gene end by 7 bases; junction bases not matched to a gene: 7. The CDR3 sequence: CASSTGGALNEQFF. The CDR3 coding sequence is TGCGCCAGCAGCACCGGGGGGGCGTTGAATGAGCAGTTCTTC.

The CDR3, as DNA: TGTGCCAGCAGCTTAGACAGGGCCCTAGGCGAGGGTTTTAATTCACCCCTCCACTTT. This sequence encodes CASSLDRALGEGFNSPLHF. The chain uses TRBV7-2 and TRBJ1-6, with TRBD1 as a possible D gene (6 bases). This CDR3 is built from 19 residues. Germline CDR1 reads SGHTA; CDR2 reads FQGNSA. The ends were cut back, 1 base at V and 6 bases at J, with 22 bases in the middle.

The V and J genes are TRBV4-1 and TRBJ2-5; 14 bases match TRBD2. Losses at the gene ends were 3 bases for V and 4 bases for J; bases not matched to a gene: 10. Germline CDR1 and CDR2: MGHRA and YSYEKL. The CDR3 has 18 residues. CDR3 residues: CASSHTLGTSGSPETQYF. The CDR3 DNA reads TGCGCCAGCAGCCATACACTCGGGACTAGCGGGAGTCCAGAGACCCAGTACTTC.

CDR3 in DNA: TGTGCCAGCAGGGAAACAGGGGGCGGATATCAGCCCCAGCATTTT. Amino acids: CASRETGGGYQPQHF. The rearrangement joins TRBV6-5 to TRBJ1-5, with 9 bases lining up with TRBD1. Germline values: CDR1 MNHEY, CDR2 SVGAGI. The J segment lost 5 bases and the V segment lost 6 bases, leaving 8 bases of the junction unmatched. The length of the CDR3 is 15 residues.

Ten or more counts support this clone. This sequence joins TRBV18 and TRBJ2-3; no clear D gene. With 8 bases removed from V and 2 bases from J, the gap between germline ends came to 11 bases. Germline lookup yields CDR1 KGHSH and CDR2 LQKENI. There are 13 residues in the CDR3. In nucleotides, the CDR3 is TGTGCCAGCACCCCTAGTCTCACAGATACGCAGTATTTT. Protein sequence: CASTPSLTDTQYF.

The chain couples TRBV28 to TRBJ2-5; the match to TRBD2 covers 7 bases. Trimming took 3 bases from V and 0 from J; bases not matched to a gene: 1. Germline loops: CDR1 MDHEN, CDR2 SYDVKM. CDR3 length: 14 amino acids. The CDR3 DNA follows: TGTGCCAGCAGTTTGCGGGAGCACCAAGAGACCCAGTACTTC. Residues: CASSLREHQETQYF.

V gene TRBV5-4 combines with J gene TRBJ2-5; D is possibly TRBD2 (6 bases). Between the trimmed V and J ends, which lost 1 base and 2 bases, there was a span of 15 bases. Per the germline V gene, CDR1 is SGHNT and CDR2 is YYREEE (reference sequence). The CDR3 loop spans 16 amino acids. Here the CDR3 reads CASSLKDYYLQETQYF. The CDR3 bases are TGTGCCAGCAGCTTGAAGGACTACTACCTTCAAGAGACCCAGTACTTC.

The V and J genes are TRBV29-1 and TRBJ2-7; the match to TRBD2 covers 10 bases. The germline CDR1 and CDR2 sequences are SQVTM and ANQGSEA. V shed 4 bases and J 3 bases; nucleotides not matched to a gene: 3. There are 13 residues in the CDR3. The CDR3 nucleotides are TGCAGCGTTGGGACTAGCGGACTCTACGAGCAGTACTTC. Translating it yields CSVGTSGLYEQYF.

The CDR3 nucleotides read TGTGCCAGCAGTTTAATGGCGGGAGGGGTGGAGACCCAGTACTTC. This sequence encodes CASSLMAGGVETQYF. V is TRBV28 and J is TRBJ2-5; 9 positions agree with TRBD2. After removal of 2 bases from V and 5 bases from J, the junction contained 6 bases not matched to a gene. The CDR3 loop spans 15 amino acids. Germline CDR1 MDHEN, CDR2 SYDVKM.